Reported below is one T cell receptor (beta chain). What it binds is unknown. These data are taken from a study of cytotoxic CD8 clonotypes in ibrutinib-treated CLL. Study-level results: Baseline clonality exceeded age-matched healthy donors and tracked circulating CD8+ T-cell counts. Public clonotypes (which were uncommon) either contracted or remained stable on treatment.

V was clipped by 3 bases and J by 15 bases; unmatched bases: 10. Germline CDR1 MNHEY, CDR2 SMNVEV (reference sequence). CDR3 size: 13 residues. Some clones are missing from TCRdb's copy, which holds only in-frame ones; the method was immunoSEQ multiplex PCR. The top ten hold around 7.6% of the sample, which has 150,000 or so clones, around 81% seen once. The sequence came from a human donor with chronic lymphocytic leukemia. The chain employs TRBV27 and TRBJ1-5; 8 bases agree with TRBD1. Material: PBMCs, obtained after 36 months of ibrutinib treatment. The CDR3 DNA reads as TGTGCCAGCAGTTTCCACGACAGGGGTAAGCTGCATTTT. Protein product: CASSFHDRGKLHF.